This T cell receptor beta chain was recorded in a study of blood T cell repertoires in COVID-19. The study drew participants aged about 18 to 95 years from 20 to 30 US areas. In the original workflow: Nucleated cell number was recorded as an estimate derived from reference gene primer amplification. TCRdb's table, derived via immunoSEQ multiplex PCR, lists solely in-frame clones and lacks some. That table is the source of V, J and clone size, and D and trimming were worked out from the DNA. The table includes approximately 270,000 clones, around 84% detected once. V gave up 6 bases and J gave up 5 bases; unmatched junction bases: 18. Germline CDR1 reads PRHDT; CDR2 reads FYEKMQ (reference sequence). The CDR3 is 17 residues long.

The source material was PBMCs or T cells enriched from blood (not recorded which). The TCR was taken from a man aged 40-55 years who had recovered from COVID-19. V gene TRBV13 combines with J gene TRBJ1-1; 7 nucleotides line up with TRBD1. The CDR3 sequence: CASSFDRVIGGSTEAFF. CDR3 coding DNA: TGTGCCAGCAGTTTTGACAGGGTTATCGGAGGGTCAACTGAAGCTTTCTTT.